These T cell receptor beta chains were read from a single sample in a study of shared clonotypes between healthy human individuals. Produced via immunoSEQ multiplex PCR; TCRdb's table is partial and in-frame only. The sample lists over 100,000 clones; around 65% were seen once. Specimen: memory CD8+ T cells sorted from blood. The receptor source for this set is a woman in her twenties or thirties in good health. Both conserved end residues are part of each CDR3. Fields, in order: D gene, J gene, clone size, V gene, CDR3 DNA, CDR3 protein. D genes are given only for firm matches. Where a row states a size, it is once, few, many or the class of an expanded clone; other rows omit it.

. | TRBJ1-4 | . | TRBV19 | TGTGCCAGTAGTATGGGTGTTGCAACTAATGAAAAACTGTTTTTT | CASSMGVATNEKLFF
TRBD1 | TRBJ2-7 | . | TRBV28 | TGTGCCAGCAGTTTTCCCAGCCGGGACAGCGATTGGGAGCAGTACTTC | CASSFPSRDSDWEQYF
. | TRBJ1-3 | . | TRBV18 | TGTGCCAGCTCGCCCACAGGGACGGAGCGTGGAAACACCATATATTTT | CASSPTGTERGNTIYF
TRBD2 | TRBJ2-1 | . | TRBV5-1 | TGCGCCAGCAGCTTAAGCGGGAGGGCCGGGAATGAGCAGTTCTTC | CASSLSGRAGNEQFF
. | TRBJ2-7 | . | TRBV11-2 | TGTGCCAGCAGCTTAGGTGTAGCCAGCTACGAGCAGTACTTC | CASSLGVASYEQYF
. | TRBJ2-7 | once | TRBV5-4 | TGTGCCAGCAGCTTGATAATGAGATCTCGTGAGGTCGAGCAGTACTTC | CASSLIMRSREVEQYF
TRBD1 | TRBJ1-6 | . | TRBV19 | TGTGCCAGTACCTCACAGGGGAGCTCCTATAATTCACCCCTCCACTTT | CASTSQGSSYNSPLHF
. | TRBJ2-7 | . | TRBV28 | TGTGCCAGCAGCCGTAGCGGAAGCTCCTACGAGCAGTACTTC | CASSRSGSSYEQYF
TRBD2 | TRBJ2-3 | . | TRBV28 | TGTGCCAGCAGTTTAGCGGGAGCAGATACGCAGTATTTT | CASSLAGADTQYF
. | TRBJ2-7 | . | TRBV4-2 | TGTGCCAGCAGCCCCGGAGATTTTCGGGGCGAGCAGTACTTC | CASSPGDFRGEQYF
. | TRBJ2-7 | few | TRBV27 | TGTGCCAGCTTTCATAGCTCCTACGAGCAGTACTTC | CASFHSSYEQYF
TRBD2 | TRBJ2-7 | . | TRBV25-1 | TGTGCCAGCAGTGAATCCCCAAATAGCGGGATCTCATACGAGCAGTACTTC | CASSESPNSGISYEQYF
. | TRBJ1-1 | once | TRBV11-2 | TGTGCCAGCAGCGTGAGACAGAGCAACACTGAAGCTTTCTTT | CASSVRQSNTEAFF
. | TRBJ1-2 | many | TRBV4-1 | TGCGCCAGCAGCCAAGAGGAGGGGTGGGTTATTGGCTACACCTTC | CASSQEEGWVIGYTF
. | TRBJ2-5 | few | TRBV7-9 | TGTGCCAGCCTGAGGCAGGGTGAGACCCAGTACTTC | CASLRQGETQYF
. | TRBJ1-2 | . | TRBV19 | TGTGCCAGTAGTATAAACAGCCGTAAATACACCTTC | CASSINSRKYTF
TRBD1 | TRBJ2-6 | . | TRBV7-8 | TGTGCCAGCAGGAGGGACAGGGCCTCCCCTGGGGCCAACGTCCTGACTTTC | CASRRDRASPGANVLTF
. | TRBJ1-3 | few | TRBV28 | TGTGCCAGCATTCGGGACTCTGGAAACACCATATATTTT | CASIRDSGNTIYF
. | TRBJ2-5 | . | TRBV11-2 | TGTGCCAGCAGCTTCGGACGGTACCAAGAGACCCAGTACTTC | CASSFGRYQETQYF